This T cell receptor (beta chain) was sequenced in a study of cytomegalovirus exposure and HLA in healthy donors. The study, taken as a whole, reports: Several V segments, TRBV6-2 and TRBV6-3 among them, could not be told apart and were dropped.

Trimming took 5 bases from V and 1 from J, leaving 11 bases between them. Germline V lookup: CDR1 LNHDA, CDR2 SQIVND (reference sequence). The CDR3 contains 14 residues. The PCR was carried out with 60 Vbeta primers and 13 Jbeta primers. Libraries were prepared by immunoSEQ multiplex PCR; TCRdb keeps only in-frame clonotypes and omits some of them. Found here are about 83,000 clones, about two thirds of them singletons; the top ten hold approximately 8.9%. Comments on this clone: Its antigen is as yet unknown.

This sequence joins TRBV19 and TRBJ2-5; weak D call: TRBD1 (5 bases). The TCR comes from a man between 60 and 70 years old in good health and CMV-seronegative. The source material was PBMCs. CDR3 DNA: TGTGCCAGTAGTTCAACAGGTTCCCAAGAGACCCAGTACTTC. As protein: CASSSTGSQETQYF. Based on the CDR3 plus reference TRBV19 and TRBJ2-5, the full variable domain is DGGITQSPKYLFRKEGQNVTLSCEQNLNHDAMYWYRQDPGQGLRLIYYSQIVNDFQKGDIAEGYSVSREKKESFPLTVTSAQKNPTAFYLCASSSTGSQETQYFGPGTRLLVL.